Listed here are 21 T cell receptor beta chains from one sample, sequenced in a study of blood T cell repertoires in COVID-19. Profiled with immunoSEQ multiplex PCR; TCRdb holds only in-frame clones, not every one. Here the sample spans about 150,000 clones, 84% being singletons. The sample taken for sequencing was peripheral blood. These receptors came from a woman between 50 and 59 years old with acute or convalescent COVID-19.

The chain carries TRBV19 and TRBJ1-2, with D possibly TRBD1 on 5 matching bases. Germline V gene lookup returns CDR1 LNHDA and CDR2 SQIVND (reference sequence). The V end was cut by 5 bases, the J end by 8 bases, with 24 bases between. The CDR3 consists of 16 residues. The CDR3 region has the DNA TGTGCCAGTAGTCTACACTCACAGGTAGCTATGTGGGGCTACACCTTC. This codes for CASSLHSQVAMWGYTF.

This chain's CDR3 is CASSPGTGGLTEAFF. In DNA form, the CDR3 reads TGTGCCAGCAGCCCTGGGACAGGGGGACTCACTGAAGCTTTCTTT. The chain uses TRBV7-2 and TRBJ1-1; 11 nucleotides align to TRBD1. This CDR3 contains 15 residues. Unmatched junction bases numbered 6, after V lost 5 bases and J lost 4 bases. Germline-derived CDR1 and CDR2 are SGHTA and FQGNSA. Full variable domain (rest looked up from reference TRBV7-2 and TRBJ1-1): GAGVSQSPSNKVTEKGKDVELRCDPISGHTALYWYRQSLGQGLEFLIYFQGNSAPDKSGLPSDRFSAERTGGSVSTLTIQRTQQEDSAVYLCASSPGTGGLTEAFFGQGTRLTVV.

This chain connects TRBV4-2 to TRBJ2-1; D is ambiguous. Trimming left V 0 bases short and J 3 bases short, with 6 bases between. Germline V lookup: CDR1 LGHNA, CDR2 YNFKEQ. This CDR3 has 14 amino acids. The CDR3 bases are TGTGCCAGCAGCCAAGATAGCTACTACAATGAGCAGTTCTTC. It yields the protein CASSQDSYYNEQFF.

The V and J genes are TRBV12-3 or TRBV12-4 and TRBJ1-5; D not certain. Trimming pared 1 base from V and 3 bases from J, leaving 4 bases between. The CDR3 contains 13 residues. CDR3: CASSLGDNQPQHF. Here the CDR3 DNA reads TGTGCCAGCAGTTTAGGAGACAATCAGCCCCAGCATTTT.

Turning to this clone: The same CDR3 arises from other DNA sequences in this sample as well. J is TRBJ2-3 and V is TRBV2; D is undetermined. The V and J ends lost 5 bases and 2 bases respectively, with 2 bases between them. The germline V gene has CDR1 SNHLY and CDR2 FYNNEI. This CDR3 is 11 amino acids long. The CDR3 protein is CASSYTDTQYF. The CDR3 region has the DNA TGTGCCAGCAGTTACACAGATACGCAGTATTTT.

This chain joins TRBV9 and TRBJ1-5, with D possibly being TRBD1 (5 bases). The germline V gene has CDR1 SGDLS and CDR2 YYNGEE. This CDR3 is 12 amino acids long. Trimming shortened V by 2 bases and J by 8 bases, and 8 bases separated the two germline ends. Here the CDR3 reads CASSVWGEPQHF. CDR3 sequence (DNA): TGTGCCAGCAGCGTTTGGGGGGAGCCCCAGCATTTT.

This clone has more than one count but fewer than ten. V is TRBV2 and J is TRBJ1-4, with 7 positions matching TRBD1. The V gene end was trimmed by 7 bases and the J gene end by 3 bases; junction bases not matched to a gene: 5. The germline CDR1 and CDR2 sequences are SNHLY and FYNNEI. The CDR3 covers 14 residues. The CDR3 DNA reads TGTGCCAGCAACCCGGACAGGTCTAATGAAAAACTGTTTTTT. Amino acids: CASNPDRSNEKLFF.

The chain has TRBV29-1 and TRBJ1-1; TRBD1 is a possible D gene (5 bases). Germline values: CDR1 SQVTM, CDR2 ANQGSEA. V was trimmed by 2 bases and J by 6 bases, leaving 22 bases between them. The CDR3 length is 16 residues. The CDR3 DNA follows: TGCAGCGTTGAAAAACCTTTCCGGGGGGGTAGCCCTGAAGCTTTCTTT. Translated, it gives CSVEKPFRGGSPEAFF.

This clone was observed a few times. This chain joins TRBV7-3 and TRBJ2-7, with 8 bases aligning to TRBD2. Unmatched junction bases numbered 28, after V lost 4 bases and J lost 11 bases. The CDR3 totals 19 residues. From germline, CDR1 is SGHTA and CDR2 FQGTGA. This CDR3 is CASSSSFRAGDVTPTGEYF. The CDR3 DNA follows: TGTGCCAGCAGCTCCTCGTTTCGAGCGGGGGATGTTACTCCTACCGGGGAGTACTTC.

This chain links TRBV5-1 with TRBJ2-1; a possible D gene is TRBD2 (6 bases). The germline gives CDR1 SGHRS, CDR2 YFSETQ. The CDR3 spans 15 residues. The V and J ends lost 3 bases and 4 bases respectively, with 14 bases between them. The CDR3 is CASSSGGSAYNEQFF. DNA of the CDR3: TGCGCCAGCAGCTCCGGGGGTTCGGCTTACAATGAGCAGTTCTTC.

This clone was picked up one time. The chain uses TRBV2 and TRBJ2-7; the match to TRBD1 covers 11 bases. V lost 8 bases, J lost 4 bases, and 7 bases stayed unmatched. The CDR3 spans 14 residues. Germline CDR1 is SNHLY and CDR2 is FYNNEI. This chain's CDR3 is CASGWDRGEYEQYF. The CDR3 nucleotides are TGTGCCAGCGGATGGGACAGGGGGGAATACGAGCAGTACTTC.

The genes are TRBV30 and TRBJ1-4; unclear D gene. Trimming took off 5 bases at V and 7 bases at J, with 8 bases between the two ends. The V gene's germline CDR1 is GTSNPN and CDR2 SVGIG (reference sequence). The CDR3 extends over 11 amino acids. The CDR3 DNA reads TGTGCCTGGGACCTAGGTGAAAAACTGTTTTTT. Protein: CAWDLGEKLFF.

This clone was observed a single time. The V and J genes are TRBV5-4 and TRBJ2-5; maybe TRBD2 (6 bases). Trimming shortened V by 0 bases and J by 4 bases, and 13 bases separated the two germline ends. CDR1 is SGHNT and CDR2 is YYREEE in the germline V gene (reference sequence). The CDR3 contains 15 residues. The CDR3 coding sequence is TGTGCCAGCAGCTTGGGGGGAGCGGAGGGAGAGACCCAGTACTTC. It specifies CASSLGGAEGETQYF.

This chain uses TRBV7-3 with TRBJ1-1; D might be TRBD1 (6 bases). V was shortened by 5 bases and J by 5 bases, with 18 bases between the two germline ends. The CDR3 runs 15 residues. Germline CDR1 is SGHTA and CDR2 is FQGTGA. CDR3 sequence: CASSPSGEGRTEAFF. The CDR3 DNA is TGTGCCAGCAGCCCCTCAGGGGAAGGAAGGACTGAAGCTTTCTTT.

This clone has a handful of counts. The DNA of the CDR3 is TGTGCCAGCAGACTACCGGGACAGGGTGCACCCCTCCACTTT. This translates into CASRLPGQGAPLHF. The V gene is TRBV2, the J gene TRBJ1-6; TRBD1 agrees at 9 bases. This CDR3 contains 14 residues. Germline V gives CDR1 SNHLY, CDR2 FYNNEI. After removal of 6 bases from V and 11 bases from J, the junction contained 8 bases not matched to a gene.

The J gene is TRBJ2-5, the V gene TRBV5-1; D might be TRBD2 (5 bases). Germline CDR1 and CDR2: SGHRS and YFSETQ. V was shortened by 0 bases and J by 0 bases, with 6 bases between the two germline ends. This CDR3 has 14 residues. In nucleotides, the CDR3 is TGCGCCAGCAGCTTGGGGACTCACCAAGAGACCCAGTACTTC. It is translated as CASSLGTHQETQYF.

This clone was observed a few times. The chain employs TRBV6-4 and TRBJ2-3; D is uncertain. The V end lost 6 bases, the J end lost 3 bases, and 10 bases lay between the germline ends. The CDR3 totals 13 residues. Germline CDR1 and CDR2: MRHNA and SNTAGT. The CDR3 spells CASSTEDTDTQYF. The CDR3, as DNA: TGTGCCAGCAGCACCGAGGATACAGATACGCAGTATTTT.

In its sample, this clone was seen a few times. This chain links TRBV6-2 or TRBV6-3 with TRBJ1-4; D remains unclear. The germline V gene encodes CDR1 MNHEY and CDR2 SVGEGT. This CDR3 region has 15 residues. Between the trimmed V and J ends, which lost 1 base and 0 bases, there was a span of 6 bases. CDR3: CASSYLGATNEKLFF. The CDR3 nucleotides read TGTGCCAGCAGTTACTTAGGAGCAACTAATGAAAAACTGTTTTTT.

V usage is TRBV2 and J usage is TRBJ2-3; TRBD2 aligns across 8 bases. V lost 11 bases to trimming and J lost 2 bases; unmatched junction nucleotides: 15. The CDR3 is made up of 16 amino acids. Germline lookup yields CDR1 SNHLY and CDR2 FYNNEI. The CDR3 spells CAGSLNPGGITDTQYF. DNA for the CDR3: TGTGCCGGGAGCTTAAACCCGGGGGGGATCACAGATACGCAGTATTTT.

The chain has TRBV5-1 and TRBJ2-1, with D possibly TRBD2 on 7 matching bases. V was shortened by 2 bases and J by 0 bases, with 12 bases between the two germline ends. This CDR3 region has 16 residues. The germline V gene has CDR1 SGHRS and CDR2 YFSETQ. The CDR3 here is CASSLQGLSSYNEQFF. In DNA form, the CDR3 reads TGCGCCAGCAGCTTACAGGGACTAAGCTCCTACAATGAGCAGTTCTTC. Using reference TRBV5-1 and TRBJ2-1 for the parts outside the CDR3, the full variable domain is KAGVTQTPRYLIKTRGQQVTLSCSPISGHRSVSWYQQTPGQGLQFLFEYFSETQRNKGNFPGRFSGRQFSNSRSEMNVSTLELGDSALYLCASSLQGLSSYNEQFFGPGTRLTVL.

V is TRBV10-3 and J is TRBJ1-2; TRBD1 aligns across 9 bases. V lost 4 bases to trimming and J lost 5 bases; unmatched junction nucleotides: 11. The CDR3 has 16 amino acids. CDR1 and CDR2 (germline): ENHRY, SYGVKD. CDR3: CAISGGTGSLVYGYTF. DNA for the CDR3: TGTGCCATCAGTGGGGGGACAGGGAGTCTGGTATATGGCTACACCTTC.